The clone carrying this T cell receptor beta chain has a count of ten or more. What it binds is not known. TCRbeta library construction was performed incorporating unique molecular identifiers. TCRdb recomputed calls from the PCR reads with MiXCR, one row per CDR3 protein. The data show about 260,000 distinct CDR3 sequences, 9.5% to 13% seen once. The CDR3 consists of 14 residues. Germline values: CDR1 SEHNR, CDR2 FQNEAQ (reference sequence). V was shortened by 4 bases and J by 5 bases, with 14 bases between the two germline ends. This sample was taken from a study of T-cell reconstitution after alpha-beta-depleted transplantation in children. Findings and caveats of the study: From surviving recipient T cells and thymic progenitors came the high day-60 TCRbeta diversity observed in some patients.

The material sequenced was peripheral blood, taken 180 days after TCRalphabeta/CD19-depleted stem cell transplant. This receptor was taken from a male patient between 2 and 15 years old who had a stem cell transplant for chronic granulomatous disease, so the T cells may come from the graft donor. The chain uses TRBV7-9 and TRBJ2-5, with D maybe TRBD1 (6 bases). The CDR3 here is CASSSWDTRETQYF. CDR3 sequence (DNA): TGTGCCAGCAGCTCGTGGGACACCCGGGAGACCCAGTACTTC.